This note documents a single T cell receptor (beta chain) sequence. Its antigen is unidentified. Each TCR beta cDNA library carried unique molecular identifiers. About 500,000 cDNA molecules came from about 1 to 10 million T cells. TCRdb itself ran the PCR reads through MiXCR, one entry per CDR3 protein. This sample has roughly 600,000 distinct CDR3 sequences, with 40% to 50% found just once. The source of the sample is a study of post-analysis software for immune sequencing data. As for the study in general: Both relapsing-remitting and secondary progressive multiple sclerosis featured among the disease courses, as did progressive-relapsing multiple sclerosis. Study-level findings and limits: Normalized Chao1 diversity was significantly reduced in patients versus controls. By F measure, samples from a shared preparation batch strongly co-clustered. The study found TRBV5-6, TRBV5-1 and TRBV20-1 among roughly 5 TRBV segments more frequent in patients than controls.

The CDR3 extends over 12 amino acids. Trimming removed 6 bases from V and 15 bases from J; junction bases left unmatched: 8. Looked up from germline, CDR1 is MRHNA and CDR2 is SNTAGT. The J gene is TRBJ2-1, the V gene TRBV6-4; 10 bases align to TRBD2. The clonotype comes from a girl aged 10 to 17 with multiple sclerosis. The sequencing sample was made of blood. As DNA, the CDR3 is TGTGCCAGCAGCTCGAGCGGGAGGGTCTTGTTCTTC. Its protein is CASSSSGRVLFF.